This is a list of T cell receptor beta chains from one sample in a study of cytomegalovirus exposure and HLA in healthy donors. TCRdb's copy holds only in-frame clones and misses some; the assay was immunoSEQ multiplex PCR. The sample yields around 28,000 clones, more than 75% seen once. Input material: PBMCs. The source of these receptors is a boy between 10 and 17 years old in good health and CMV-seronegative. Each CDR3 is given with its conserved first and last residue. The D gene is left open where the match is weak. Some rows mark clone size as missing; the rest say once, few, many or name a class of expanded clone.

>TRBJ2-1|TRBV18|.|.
TGTGCCAGCTCACAGGATAGGACATTTGAGCAGTTCTTC
CASSQDRTFEQFF
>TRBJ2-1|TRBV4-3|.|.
TGCGCCAGCAGCCAAGATGGGCCAGGGTTCGGAAATGAGCAGTTCTTC
CASSQDGPGFGNEQFF
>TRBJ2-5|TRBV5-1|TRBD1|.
TGCGCCAGCAGCATACAGGGGATAGGGGAGACCCAGTACTTC
CASSIQGIGETQYF
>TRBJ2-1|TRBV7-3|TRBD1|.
TGTGCCAGCAGCCCGAGGGGACAGGGGAGCTCCTACAATGAGCAGTTCTTC
CASSPRGQGSSYNEQFF
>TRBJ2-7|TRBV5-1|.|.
TGCGCCAGCAGCCAAGAACAGGTATACGAGCAGTACTTC
CASSQEQVYEQYF
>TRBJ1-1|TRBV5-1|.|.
TGCGCCAGCAGCTTGTGGGCCGGGAGATCCGACACTGAAGCTTTCTTT
CASSLWAGRSDTEAFF
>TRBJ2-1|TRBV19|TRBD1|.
TGTGCCAGTAGTTCTGACTCCAACCCACAGGGGGCTTCCTACAATGAGCAGTTCTTC
CASSSDSNPQGASYNEQFF
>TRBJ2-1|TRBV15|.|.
TGTGCCACCAGCAGGAGGCTCAGCTACAATGAGCAGTTCTTC
CATSRRLSYNEQFF
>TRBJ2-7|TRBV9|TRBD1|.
TGTGCCAGCAGCCCCAGGGACAGCCCGGCCTACGAGCAGTACTTC
CASSPRDSPAYEQYF
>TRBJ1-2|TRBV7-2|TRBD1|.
TGTGCCAGCAGCCTGGACAGGGTGGCCTATGGCTACACCTTC
CASSLDRVAYGYTF
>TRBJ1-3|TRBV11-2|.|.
TGTGCCAGCAGCTTAGAAGCGACAGGTTTTGGAAACACCATATATTTT
CASSLEATGFGNTIYF
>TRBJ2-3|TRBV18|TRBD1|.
TGTGCCAGCTCAAGAGGACAGGGTAGCACAGATACGCAGTATTTT
CASSRGQGSTDTQYF
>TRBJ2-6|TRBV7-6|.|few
TGTGCCAGCAGCCCACGTCCTAACGGGGCCAACGTCCTGACTTTC
CASSPRPNGANVLTF
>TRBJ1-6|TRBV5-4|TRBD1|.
TGTGCCAGCAGCTTTCCGGGACAGGGGGATTCACCCCTCCACTTT
CASSFPGQGDSPLHF